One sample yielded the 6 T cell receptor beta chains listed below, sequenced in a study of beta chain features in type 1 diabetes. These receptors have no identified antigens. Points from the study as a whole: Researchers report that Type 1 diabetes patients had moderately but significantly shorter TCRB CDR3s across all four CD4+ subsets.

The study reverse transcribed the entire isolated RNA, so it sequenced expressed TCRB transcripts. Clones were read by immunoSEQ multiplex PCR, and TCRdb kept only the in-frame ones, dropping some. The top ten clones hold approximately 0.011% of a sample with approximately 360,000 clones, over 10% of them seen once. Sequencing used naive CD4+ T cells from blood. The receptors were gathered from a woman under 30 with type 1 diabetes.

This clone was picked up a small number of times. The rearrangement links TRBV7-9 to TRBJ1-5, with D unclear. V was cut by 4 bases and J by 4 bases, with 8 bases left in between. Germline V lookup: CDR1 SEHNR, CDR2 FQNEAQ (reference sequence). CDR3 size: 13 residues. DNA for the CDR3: TGTGCCAGCAGCTCGAACACGAATCAGCCCCAGCATTTT. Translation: CASSSNTNQPQHF.

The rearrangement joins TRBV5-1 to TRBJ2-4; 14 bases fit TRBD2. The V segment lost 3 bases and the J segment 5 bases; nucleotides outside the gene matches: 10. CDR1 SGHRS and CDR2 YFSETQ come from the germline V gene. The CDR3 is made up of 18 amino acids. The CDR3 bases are TGCGCCAGCAGCTGGGGACTAGCGGGAGTGGGCGGCCAAAACATTCAGTACTTC. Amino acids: CASSWGLAGVGGQNIQYF.

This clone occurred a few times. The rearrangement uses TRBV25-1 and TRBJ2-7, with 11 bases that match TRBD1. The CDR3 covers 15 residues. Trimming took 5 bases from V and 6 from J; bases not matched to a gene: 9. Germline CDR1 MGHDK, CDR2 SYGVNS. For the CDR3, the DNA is TGTGCCAGCAGTCAAGGGGGGACAGGGGGGCGCGAGCAGTACTTC. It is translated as CASSQGGTGGREQYF.

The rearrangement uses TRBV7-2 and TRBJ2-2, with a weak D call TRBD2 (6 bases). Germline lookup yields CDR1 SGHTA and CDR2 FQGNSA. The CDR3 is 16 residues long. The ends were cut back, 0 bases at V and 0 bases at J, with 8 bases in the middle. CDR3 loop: CASSLAGGANTGELFF. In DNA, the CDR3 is TGTGCCAGCAGCTTAGCGGGCGGGGCGAACACCGGGGAGCTGTTTTTT.

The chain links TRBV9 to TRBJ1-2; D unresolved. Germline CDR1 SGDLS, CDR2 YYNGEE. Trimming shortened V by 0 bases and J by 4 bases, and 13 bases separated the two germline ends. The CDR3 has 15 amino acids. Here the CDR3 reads CASSVGSEGSYGYTF. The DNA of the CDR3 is TGTGCCAGCAGCGTAGGGTCCGAGGGATCCTATGGCTACACCTTC.

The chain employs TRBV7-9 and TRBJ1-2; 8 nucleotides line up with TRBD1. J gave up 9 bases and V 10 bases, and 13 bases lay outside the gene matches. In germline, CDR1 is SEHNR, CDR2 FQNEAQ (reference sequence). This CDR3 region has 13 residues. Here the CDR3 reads CATDRVRIVSYTF. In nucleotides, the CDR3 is TGTGCCACGGACAGGGTGCGGATCGTTAGCTACACCTTC.